A selection of T cell receptor beta chains follows, all from one sample in a study of cytotoxic CD8 clonotypes in ibrutinib-treated CLL. Clones were sequenced by immunoSEQ multiplex PCR, and TCRdb holds only the in-frame ones, with some missing. Counted here are approximately 90,000 clones, 77% occurring once; the ten biggest clones make up around 23%. The material sequenced was PBMCs, taken after 24 months of ibrutinib treatment. Receptor source: a human donor with chronic lymphocytic leukemia. The CDR3 runs from the conserved cysteine through the conserved F or W. A D gene is named only where the DNA matches it firmly. Expanded clones are given a class, and other clones once, few, many or no size at all.

J gene: TRBJ1-2
V gene: TRBV11-1
D gene: .
clone size: .
CDR3 DNA: TGTGCCAGCAGCCCAAGACAGAGCGGTTATGGCTACACCTTC
CDR3 protein: CASSPRQSGYGYTF

J gene: TRBJ2-7
V gene: TRBV18
D gene: .
clone size: few
CDR3 DNA: TGTGCCAGCTCACCCCTCGGATTCTACGAGCAGTACTTC
CDR3 protein: CASSPLGFYEQYF

J gene: TRBJ1-5
V gene: TRBV19
D gene: .
clone size: .
CDR3 DNA: TGTGCCAGTAGTCCCCCAGGGTTCGGTCAGCCCCAGCATTTT
CDR3 protein: CASSPPGFGQPQHF

J gene: TRBJ2-1
V gene: TRBV9
D gene: .
clone size: .
CDR3 DNA: TGTGCCAGCAGCGTAGACGCGCAGGTGGCCAATGAGCAGTTCTTC
CDR3 protein: CASSVDAQVANEQFF

J gene: TRBJ2-2
V gene: TRBV11-2
D gene: .
clone size: .
CDR3 DNA: TGTGCCAGCAGCTTAGTGGTTCGACAGACCGGGGAGCTGTTTTTT
CDR3 protein: CASSLVVRQTGELFF

J gene: TRBJ1-4
V gene: TRBV27
D gene: .
clone size: few
CDR3 DNA: TGTGCCAGCAGTTCCCGAGGGAATGGTGAAAAACTGTTTTTT
CDR3 protein: CASSSRGNGEKLFF

J gene: TRBJ2-5
V gene: TRBV29-1
D gene: .
clone size: .
CDR3 DNA: TGCAGCGTTGAGGCTAGGAAGTCTACCCAGTACTTC
CDR3 protein: CSVEARKSTQYF

J gene: TRBJ2-3
V gene: TRBV5-1
D gene: TRBD2
clone size: .
CDR3 DNA: TGCGCCAGCAGCCCGGGACTAGCGGGAGGGCCCAATACGCAGTATTTT
CDR3 protein: CASSPGLAGGPNTQYF

J gene: TRBJ1-2
V gene: TRBV2
D gene: .
clone size: few
CDR3 DNA: TGTGCCAGCAGCTCCTCAGGGCTCCTAACTATTGGCTACACCTTC
CDR3 protein: CASSSSGLLTIGYTF

J gene: TRBJ1-2
V gene: TRBV27
D gene: .
clone size: .
CDR3 DNA: TGTGCCAGCAGTTTAGGGGGTCAGGGAGCTAACTATGGCTACACCTTC
CDR3 protein: CASSLGGQGANYGYTF

J gene: TRBJ2-2
V gene: TRBV5-1
D gene: TRBD2
clone size: once
CDR3 DNA: TGCGCCAGCCGTGGGACTAGCGGGGACACCGGGGAGCTGTTTTTT
CDR3 protein: CASRGTSGDTGELFF

J gene: TRBJ1-5
V gene: TRBV5-6
D gene: .
clone size: .
CDR3 DNA: TGTGCCAGCAGCTTGGGACAGGTCTGGGATCAGCCCCAGCATTTT
CDR3 protein: CASSLGQVWDQPQHF